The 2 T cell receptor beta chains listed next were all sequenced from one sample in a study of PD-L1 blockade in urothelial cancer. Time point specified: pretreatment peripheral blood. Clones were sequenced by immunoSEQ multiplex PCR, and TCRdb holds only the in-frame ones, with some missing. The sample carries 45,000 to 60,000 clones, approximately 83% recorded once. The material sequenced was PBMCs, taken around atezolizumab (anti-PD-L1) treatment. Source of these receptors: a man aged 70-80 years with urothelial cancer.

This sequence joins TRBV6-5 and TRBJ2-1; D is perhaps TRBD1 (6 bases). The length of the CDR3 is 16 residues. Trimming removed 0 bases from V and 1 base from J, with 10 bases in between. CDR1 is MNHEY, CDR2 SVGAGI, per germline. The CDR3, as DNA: TGTGCCAGCAGTTACTCAAGGGACACATCCTACAATGAGCAGTTCTTC. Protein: CASSYSRDTSYNEQFF.

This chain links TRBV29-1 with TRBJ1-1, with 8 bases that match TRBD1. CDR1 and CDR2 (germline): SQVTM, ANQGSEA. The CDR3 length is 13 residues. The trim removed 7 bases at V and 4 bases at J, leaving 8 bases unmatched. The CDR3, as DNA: TGCAGCGCCGTGGACAGGGCAGGCACTGAAGCTTTCTTT. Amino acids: CSAVDRAGTEAFF.